A selection of T cell receptor beta chains follows, all from one sample in a study of T cells after yellow fever vaccination. One entry per CDR3 protein, called by TCRdb with MiXCR from the 5' RACE reads. The sample yields roughly 310,000 distinct CDR3 sequences, around 4% seen once. The sequencing here drew on PBMCs, taken on the day of the yellow fever booster vaccination. The source is a man younger than 30 who received the YFV17D yellow fever vaccine. CDR3s include the opening cysteine and the closing phenylalanine or tryptophan. D genes are given only for firm matches. Part of the rows lack a size; the others show once, few, many or a class for expanded clones.

TRBV30	TRBD2	TRBJ2-7	few	TGTGCCTGGAGCGGGGGGACGTGGCTTTACGAGCAGTACTTC	CAWSGGTWLYEQYF
TRBV7-2	TRBD1	TRBJ1-1	many	TGTGCCAGCAGCGGGGGACAGCTGAACACTGAAGCTTTCTTT	CASSGGQLNTEAFF
TRBV5-8	-	TRBJ2-1	few	TGTGCCAGCAGCTTGGAACTAGCCACCTCCCAGCAGTTCTTC	CASSLELATSQQFF
TRBV5-5	-	TRBJ1-2	-	TGTGCCAGCAGCGTAGGACAAGGACCCTATCCAAACTATGGCTACACCTTC	CASSVGQGPYPNYGYTF
TRBV5-6	-	TRBJ2-2	many	TGTGCCAGCAGCCCTGACCCGTACACCGGGGAGCTGTTTTTT	CASSPDPYTGELFF
TRBV7-8	-	TRBJ1-4	-	TGTGCCAGCAGCACACGGAGACTGCAAACTAATGAAAAACTGTTTTTT	CASSTRRLQTNEKLFF
TRBV7-2	-	TRBJ1-1	many	TGTGCCAGCAGCCCAGGGCCTGCAGGAGGTGAAGCTTTCTTT	CASSPGPAGGEAFF
TRBV19	-	TRBJ1-1	-	TGTGCCCTTAGGGAGAAAATGAACACTGAAGCTTTCTTT	CALREKMNTEAFF
TRBV4-3	-	TRBJ2-1	many	TGCGCCAGCAGCCAAGAAGGCTACGTTCACAATGAGCAGTTCTTC	CASSQEGYVHNEQFF
TRBV10-3	TRBD1	TRBJ2-5	many	TGTGCCAACGCCGGGACAGTTCAAGAGACCCAGTACTTC	CANAGTVQETQYF
TRBV12-3/TRBV12-4	TRBD2	TRBJ2-3	few	TGTGCCAGCAGTTTTCCCCCCCGTCGGGGGGGCCTCACAGATACGCAGTATTTT	CASSFPPRRGGLTDTQYF
TRBV15	-	TRBJ1-2	many	TGTGCCACCAGCAGACCACCGGACACCCACAACTTCTTC	CATSRPPDTHNFF